One sample yielded the 26 T cell receptor beta chains listed below, sequenced in a study of blood T cell repertoires in COVID-19. Some clones are missing from TCRdb's copy, which holds only in-frame ones; the method was immunoSEQ multiplex PCR. The sample includes about 130,000 clones, about 91% seen only once; the top ten take 10%. Sequencing was performed on peripheral blood. The origin of the receptors is a man aged 50-59 years with acute or convalescent COVID-19.

The V and J genes are TRBV15 and TRBJ1-5; D unclear. Trimming stripped 0 bases from V and 1 base from J, with 13 bases between. The CDR3 has 17 amino acids. Per the germline V gene, CDR1 is LNHNV and CDR2 is YYDKDF (reference sequence). The CDR3 region has the DNA TGTGCCACCAGCAGAGATTACAGCACCTCGAGCAATCAGCCCCAGCATTTT. It is translated as CATSRDYSTSSNQPQHF.

The rearrangement uses TRBV9 and TRBJ2-3; TRBD1 agrees at 8 bases. After removal of 1 base from V and 6 bases from J, the junction contained 1 base not matched to a gene. The CDR3 has 13 residues. The V gene's germline CDR1 is SGDLS and CDR2 YYNGEE. The chain's CDR3 is CASSVQGADTQYF. Here the CDR3 DNA reads TGTGCCAGCAGCGTACAGGGGGCTGATACGCAGTATTTT.

This clone appeared a single time. This chain connects TRBV7-2 to TRBJ2-1; 10 bases match TRBD2. Per the germline V gene, CDR1 is SGHTA and CDR2 is FQGNSA. With 8 bases clipped from V and 4 bases from J, the junction kept 8 bases outside the gene matches. The CDR3 contains 15 residues. CDR3 coding DNA: TGTGCCAGCCGCCTGCTAGCGGGAGAGTACAATGAGCAGTTCTTC. Translating it yields CASRLLAGEYNEQFF.

The J gene is TRBJ2-7, the V gene TRBV9; D uncertain. Trimming took off 3 bases at V and 0 bases at J, with 10 bases between the two ends. The germline V gene encodes CDR1 SGDLS and CDR2 YYNGEE. The CDR3 is 14 amino acids. For the CDR3, the DNA is TGTGCCAGCAGCGCAGATACAGTCTCCTACGAGCAGTACTTC. Protein: CASSADTVSYEQYF. Supplemented by reference TRBV9 and TRBJ2-7, the full variable domain reads DSGVTQTPKHLITATGQRVTLRCSPRSGDLSVYWYQQSLDQGLQFLIQYYNGEERAKGNILERFSAQQFPDLHSELNLSSLELGDSALYFCASSADTVSYEQYFGPGTRLTVT.

The V gene is TRBV4-1, the J gene TRBJ2-1; TRBD2 aligns across 8 bases. V lost 4 bases, J lost 3 bases, and 2 bases stayed unmatched. Germline CDR1 reads MGHRA; CDR2 reads YSYEKL. The length of the CDR3 is 14 residues. CDR3 protein: CASSRSGSYNEQFF. The CDR3 bases are TGCGCCAGCAGCCGGAGCGGGAGCTACAATGAGCAGTTCTTC.

The chain uses TRBV10-3 and TRBJ1-1, with D tentatively TRBD1 (6 bases). The CDR3 runs 16 residues. Germline-derived CDR1 and CDR2 are ENHRY and SYGVKD. V lost 3 bases and J 3 bases, leaving 17 bases between the germline ends. The CDR3 reads CAISDVGTQTDTEAFF. Written as DNA, the CDR3 is TGTGCCATCAGTGACGTCGGGACACAGACGGACACTGAAGCTTTCTTT.

The V and J genes are TRBV15 and TRBJ1-2; tentative D call: TRBD1 (5 bases). Trimming took 3 bases from V and 8 from J, leaving 13 bases between them. Per germline, CDR1 LNHNV and CDR2 YYDKDF (reference sequence). The CDR3 is made up of 13 amino acids. The CDR3 reads CATSSDRVGGYTF. In nucleotides, the CDR3 is TGTGCCACCAGCAGCGACAGAGTAGGGGGCTACACCTTC.

This clone was counted once. The chain has TRBV29-1 and TRBJ1-5; D is unresolved. The ends were cut back, 4 bases at V and 2 bases at J, with 3 bases in the middle. The CDR3 runs to 11 residues. Germline V gene sequence: CDR1 SQVTM, CDR2 ANQGSEA. CDR3 bases: TGCAGCGTTGGCGGCAATCAGCCCCAGCATTTT. Translation gives CSVGGNQPQHF. Together with reference TRBV29-1 and TRBJ1-5, the CDR3 gives the full variable domain: SAVISQKPSRDICQRGTSLTIQCQVDSQVTMMFWYRQQPGQSLTLIATANQGSEATYESGFVIDKFPISRPNLTFSTLTVSNMSPEDSSIYLCSVGGNQPQHFGDGTRLSIL.

V gene TRBV10-3 combines with J gene TRBJ1-6; unclear D gene. CDR1 ENHRY and CDR2 SYGVKD come from the germline V gene. V was cut by 4 bases and J by 0 bases, with 16 bases left in between. CDR3 size: 18 residues. For the CDR3, the DNA is TGTGCCATCAGTGGGTCCGCGGTGCCTAGCTCCTATAATTCACCCCTCCACTTT. Its translation: CAISGSAVPSSYNSPLHF.

The chain recombines TRBV3-1 (or the pseudogene TRBV3-2) with TRBJ2-3; D is ambiguous. The CDR3 extends over 11 amino acids. Germline V gene lookup returns CDR1 LGHDT and CDR2 YNNKEL (reference sequence). V dropped 5 bases and J dropped 9 bases, with 9 bases sitting between them. The CDR3 coding sequence is TGTGCCAGCAGCTCCGGGTCCACGCAGTATTTT. Translation: CASSSGSTQYF.

This sequence joins TRBV19 and TRBJ2-7; unclear D gene. This CDR3 contains 11 residues. Trimming took 3 bases from V and 5 from J, leaving 5 bases between them. Per the germline V gene, CDR1 is LNHDA and CDR2 is SQIVND (reference sequence). CDR3 in DNA: TGTGCCAGTAGTATTAGAAACGAGCAGTACTTC. This translates into CASSIRNEQYF. Supplemented by reference TRBV19 and TRBJ2-7, the full variable domain reads DGGITQSPKYLFRKEGQNVTLSCEQNLNHDAMYWYRQDPGQGLRLIYYSQIVNDFQKGDIAEGYSVSREKKESFPLTVTSAQKNPTAFYLCASSIRNEQYFGPGTRLTVT.

This clone was seen a handful of times. This chain joins TRBV6-5 and TRBJ1-4; tentative D call: TRBD1 (6 bases). The germline CDR1 and CDR2 sequences are MNHEY and SVGAGI. This CDR3 comprises 13 residues. The germline V and J ends were trimmed by 6 bases and 5 bases, with 10 bases remaining between them. In DNA, the CDR3 is TGTGCCAGCAGCAGGACAGTAAATGAAAAACTGTTTTTT. Encoded protein: CASSRTVNEKLFF.

The rearrangement joins TRBV3-1 (or the pseudogene TRBV3-2) to TRBJ2-2, with no clear D. This CDR3 comprises 12 residues. Trimming pared 6 bases from V and 2 bases from J, leaving 4 bases between. The germline V gene has CDR1 LGHDT and CDR2 YNNKEL (reference sequence). CDR3 bases: TGTGCCAGCAGTCTTAACACCGGGGAGCTGTTTTTT. Amino acid sequence: CASSLNTGELFF.

The table lists this clone with a count of one. This chain joins TRBV4-1 and TRBJ1-1; D is undetermined. V was clipped by 0 bases and J by 7 bases, with 9 bases between them. The CDR3 has 13 residues. Germline assignment: CDR1 MGHRA and CDR2 YSYEKL. The CDR3 DNA reads TGCGCCAGCAGCCAAGACCCACGGGATGAAGCTTTCTTT. This translates into CASSQDPRDEAFF.

This chain uses TRBV7-6 with TRBJ1-1, with a tentative D call TRBD1 (5 bases). CDR3 length: 14 amino acids. Germline assignment: CDR1 SGHVS and CDR2 FNYEAQ. Trimming pared 2 bases from V and 4 bases from J, leaving 11 bases between. In DNA form, the CDR3 reads TGTGCCAGCAGCTTAACAGGATGGGGCACTGAAGCTTTCTTT. Translating it yields CASSLTGWGTEAFF.

The CDR3 region is CASSSGQGGNQPQHF. The DNA for the CDR3 is TGTGCCAGCAGCTCGGGACAGGGAGGCAATCAGCCCCAGCATTTT. The gene calls are TRBV5-4 and TRBJ1-5; TRBD1 matches at 9 bases. The CDR3 loop spans 15 amino acids. V shed 3 bases and J 2 bases; nucleotides not matched to a gene: 3. In germline, CDR1 is SGHNT, CDR2 YYREEE (reference sequence).

V gene TRBV5-1 combines with J gene TRBJ1-2; 9 nucleotides agree with TRBD1. Germline CDR1 reads SGHRS; CDR2 reads YFSETQ. V was pared by 5 bases and J by 6 bases, with 8 bases of the junction left unmatched. The CDR3 consists of 14 residues. CDR3 in DNA: TGCGCCAGCAGGACATATACAGGGGGCGATGGCTACACCTTC. Translated: CASRTYTGGDGYTF.

J is TRBJ2-5 and V is TRBV5-1; 10 bases are shared with TRBD2. J was trimmed by 3 bases and V by 5 bases; bases with no gene match: 4. CDR3 length: 14 residues. In germline, CDR1 is SGHRS, CDR2 YFSETQ. This chain's CDR3 is CASRSGLAKETQYF. CDR3 coding DNA: TGCGCCAGCAGGTCGGGACTAGCGAAAGAGACCCAGTACTTC.

The sample holds a few counts of this clone. The chain is built from TRBV19 and TRBJ1-1; tentatively, D is TRBD1 (6 bases). Germline CDR1 and CDR2: LNHDA and SQIVND (reference sequence). The CDR3 length is 13 residues. The V gene lost 5 bases and the J gene lost 9 bases, with 16 bases spanning the gap. The CDR3 region is CASSELWGQQAFF. CDR3 nucleotides: TGTGCCAGTAGTGAACTTTGGGGGCAGCAAGCTTTCTTT.

The chain links TRBV5-1 to TRBJ2-5, with 14 bases fitting TRBD2. The CDR3 contains 19 residues. Germline values: CDR1 SGHRS, CDR2 YFSETQ. J gave up 0 bases and V 1 base, and 8 bases lay outside the gene matches. CDR3 amino acids: CASSLIPGLAGEYQETQYF. The CDR3 coding sequence is TGCGCCAGCAGCTTGATTCCGGGACTAGCGGGGGAGTACCAAGAGACCCAGTACTTC. The full variable domain, completed using reference TRBV5-1 and TRBJ2-5, is KAGVTQTPRYLIKTRGQQVTLSCSPISGHRSVSWYQQTPGQGLQFLFEYFSETQRNKGNFPGRFSGRQFSNSRSEMNVSTLELGDSALYLCASSLIPGLAGEYQETQYFGPGTRLLVL.

This chain links TRBV27 with TRBJ2-1, with unresolved D. The length of the CDR3 is 14 residues. V was pared by 5 bases and J by 1 base, with 9 bases between. Germline V CDR1 and CDR2: MNHEY, SMNVEV (reference sequence). The CDR3 DNA reads as TGTGCCAGCAGTACCAGATTATCCTACAATGAGCAGTTCTTC. Its translation: CASSTRLSYNEQFF.

This clone was seen only once. The CDR3 spells CASGQGVEKLFF. The CDR3 DNA reads TGTGCTAGTGGTCAGGGGGTTGAAAAACTGTTTTTT. The chain recombines TRBV12-5 with TRBJ1-4, with TRBD1 matching over 7 bases. The germline CDR1 and CDR2 sequences are LGHNT and FRNRAP. The CDR3 is made up of 12 amino acids. The V and J ends lost 5 bases and 7 bases, in that order; junction bases with no gene match: 1.

The chain couples TRBV11-2 to TRBJ1-4; perhaps TRBD1 as D (6 bases). Trimming shortened V by 5 bases and J by 3 bases, and 13 bases separated the two germline ends. The CDR3 loop spans 15 amino acids. In germline, CDR1 is SGHAT, CDR2 FQNNGV. The CDR3 nucleotides are TGTGCCAGCAGCCCCCGGACAGTCTCTAATGAAAAACTGTTTTTT. The encoded protein is CASSPRTVSNEKLFF.

The chain carries TRBV29-1 and TRBJ1-1; no reliable D call. The V gene's germline CDR1 is SQVTM and CDR2 ANQGSEA. This CDR3 has 11 residues. The V gene lost 8 bases and the J gene lost 3 bases, with 10 bases spanning the gap. The CDR3 sequence is CSYRRYTEAFF. CDR3 nucleotides: TGCAGCTACAGACGGTACACTGAAGCTTTCTTT.

The CDR3 protein is CASSSRQGADTQYF. The CDR3 DNA is TGTGCCAGCAGCTCCCGACAGGGAGCAGATACGCAGTATTTT. The rearrangement uses TRBV7-2 and TRBJ2-3; TRBD1 matches at 7 bases. The trim removed 4 bases at V and 4 bases at J, leaving 5 bases unmatched. The CDR3 runs 14 residues. CDR1 is SGHTA, CDR2 FQGNSA, per germline.

V and J are TRBV19 and TRBJ1-2; no clear D gene. Germline V gene data show CDR1 as LNHDA and CDR2 as SQIVND (reference sequence). The V end was cut by 7 bases, the J end by 1 base, with 10 bases between. The CDR3 covers 13 residues. DNA of the CDR3: TGTGCCAGTACTACTAGAGGTAACTATGGCTACACCTTC. The encoded protein is CASTTRGNYGYTF.